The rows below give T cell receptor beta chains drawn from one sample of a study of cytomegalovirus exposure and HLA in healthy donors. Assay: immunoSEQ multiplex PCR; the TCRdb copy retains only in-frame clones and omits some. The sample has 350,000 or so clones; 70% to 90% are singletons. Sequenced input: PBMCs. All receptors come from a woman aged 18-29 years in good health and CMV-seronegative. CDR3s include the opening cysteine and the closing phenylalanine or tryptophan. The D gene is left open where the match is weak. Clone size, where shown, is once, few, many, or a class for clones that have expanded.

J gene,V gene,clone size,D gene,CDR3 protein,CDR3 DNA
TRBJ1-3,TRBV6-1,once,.,CASRGLTVSGNTIYF,TGTGCCAGCAGGGGCTTGACAGTCTCTGGAAACACCATATATTTT
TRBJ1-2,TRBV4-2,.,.,CASSLGRGDEGYTF,TGTGCCAGCAGCCTTGGTAGAGGAGACGAGGGCTACACCTTC
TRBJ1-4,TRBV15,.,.,CATSRTQGTNEKLFF,TGTGCCACCAGCAGAACCCAGGGAACTAATGAAAAACTGTTTTTT
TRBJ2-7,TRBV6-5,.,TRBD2,CASSYLAGGNYEQYF,TGTGCCAGCAGTTACCTAGCGGGAGGGAACTACGAGCAGTACTTC
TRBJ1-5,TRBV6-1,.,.,CASSAIAGQPQHF,TGTGCCAGCAGTGCCATAGCGGGGCAGCCCCAGCATTTT
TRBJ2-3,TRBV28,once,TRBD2,CASSASGSLSTQYF,TGTGCCAGCAGTGCCAGCGGGAGTTTGAGTACGCAGTATTTT
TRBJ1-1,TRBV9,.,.,CASSVVSDTEAFF,TGTGCCAGCAGCGTAGTGTCGGACACTGAAGCTTTCTTT
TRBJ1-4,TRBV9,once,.,CASSVGAGNEKLFF,TGTGCCAGCAGCGTAGGTGCAGGTAATGAAAAACTGTTTTTT
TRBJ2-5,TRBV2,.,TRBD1,CASSAQGGQETQYF,TGTGCCAGCAGTGCACAGGGGGGCCAAGAGACCCAGTACTTC
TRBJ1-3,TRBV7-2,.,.,CASSQGPGNTIYF,TGTGCCAGCAGCCAGGGGCCTGGAAACACCATATATTTT
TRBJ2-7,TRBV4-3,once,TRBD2,CASSHSLAGEHYEQYF,TGCGCCAGCAGCCACTCTCTAGCGGGAGAGCACTACGAGCAGTACTTC
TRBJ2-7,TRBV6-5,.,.,CASSYSGRPLTYEQYF,TGTGCCAGCAGTTACTCTGGGCGCCCTCTCACCTACGAGCAGTACTTC
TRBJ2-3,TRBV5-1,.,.,CASWLGAGDTQYF,TGCGCCAGCTGGTTGGGGGCGGGAGATACGCAGTATTTT
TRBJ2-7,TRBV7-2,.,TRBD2,CASSSGLAGNEQYF,TGTGCCAGCAGCTCGGGACTAGCGGGAAACGAGCAGTACTTC
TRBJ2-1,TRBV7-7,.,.,CASSLRVGGQNNEQFF,TGTGCCAGCAGCTTACGGGTGGGGGGACAGAACAATGAGCAGTTCTTC
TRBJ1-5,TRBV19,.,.,CASKAKEAANSNQPQHF,TGTGCCAGTAAGGCCAAGGAGGCAGCGAATAGCAATCAGCCCCAGCATTTT
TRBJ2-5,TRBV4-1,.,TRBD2,CASSQDFQTSDQETQYF,TGCGCCAGCAGCCAAGATTTTCAGACTAGCGACCAAGAGACCCAGTACTTC
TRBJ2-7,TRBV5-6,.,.,CASSLGDNSYEQYF,TGTGCCAGCAGCTTGGGGGACAACTCCTACGAGCAGTACTTC
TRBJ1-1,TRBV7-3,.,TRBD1,CASSLQGVTEAFF,TGTGCCAGCAGCCTACAGGGGGTCACTGAAGCTTTCTTT
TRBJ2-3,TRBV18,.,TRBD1,CASSRGTGGADTQYF,TGTGCCAGCTCACGCGGGACAGGGGGAGCAGATACGCAGTATTTT
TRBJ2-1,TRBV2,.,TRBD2,CASSAASGSYNEQFF,TGTGCCAGCAGCGCCGCTAGCGGCTCCTACAATGAGCAGTTCTTC
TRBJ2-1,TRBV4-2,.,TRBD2,CASSPRLAGVIEQFF,TGTGCCAGCAGCCCCAGACTAGCGGGAGTTATTGAGCAGTTCTTC